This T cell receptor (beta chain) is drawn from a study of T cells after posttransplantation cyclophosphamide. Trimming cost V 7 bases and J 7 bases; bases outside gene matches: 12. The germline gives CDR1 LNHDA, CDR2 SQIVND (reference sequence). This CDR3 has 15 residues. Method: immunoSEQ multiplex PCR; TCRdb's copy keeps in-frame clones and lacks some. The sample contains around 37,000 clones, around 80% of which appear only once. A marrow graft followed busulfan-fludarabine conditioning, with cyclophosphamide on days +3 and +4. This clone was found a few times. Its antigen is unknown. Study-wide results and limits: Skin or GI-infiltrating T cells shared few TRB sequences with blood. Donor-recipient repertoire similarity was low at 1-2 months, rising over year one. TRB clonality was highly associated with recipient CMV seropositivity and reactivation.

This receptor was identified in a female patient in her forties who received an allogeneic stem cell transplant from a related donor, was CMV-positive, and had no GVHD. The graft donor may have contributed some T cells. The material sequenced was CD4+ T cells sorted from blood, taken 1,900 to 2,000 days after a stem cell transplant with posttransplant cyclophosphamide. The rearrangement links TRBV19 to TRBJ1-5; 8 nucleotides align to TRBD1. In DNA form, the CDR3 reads TGTGCCAGTAACACCGGGACAGGCGTGCACCAGCCCCAGCATTTT. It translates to CASNTGTGVHQPQHF.